The 30 T cell receptor beta chains given below trace back to one sample, sequenced in a study of T-cell reconstitution after alpha-beta-depleted transplantation in children (dated by TCRdb to about 2016). Library method: PCR. Reads for this sample came from an Illumina HiSeq 2500. TCR libraries were prepared with molecular barcoding, using unique molecular identifiers to normalize TCRbeta repertoire quantification. The public reads were quality trimmed at Q25 with fastp and then assembled into clones with MiXCR by TCRdb, keeping productive beta chains. Rows merge per CDR3 protein into single entries with the most common DNA and genes. For this sample there are around 300,000 distinct CDR3 sequences; around 10% appear just once. Jointly, the top ten make up around 7.6% of the sample. The sample's treatment or condition, from its label and the paper: allogeneic hematopoietic cell transplantation with graft depleted of TCRalphabeta T cells and CD19 B cells.

Sample: PBMCs, taken before TCRalphabeta/CD19-depleted stem cell transplant. The receptor source for this set is a boy less than two years old with acute myeloid leukemia, due to receive a stem cell transplant.

To note about this clonotype: This may come from a read error, since a much larger clone is one base off. V gene TRBV29-1 combines with J gene TRBJ2-3; no definite D call. Germline CDR1 is SQVTM and CDR2 is ANQGSEA. The CDR3 runs to 11 residues. V was trimmed by 7 bases and J by 4 bases, leaving 9 bases between them. CDR3: CSARRPDTQYF. The DNA of the CDR3 is TGCAGCGCCAGACGGCCAGATACGCAGTATTTT.

In its sample, this clonotype was seen many times. The chain carries TRBV5-6 and TRBJ2-1; D is unclear. The V and J ends lost 6 bases and 9 bases respectively, with 10 bases between them. The germline V gene encodes CDR1 SGHDT and CDR2 YYEEEE. The CDR3 consists of 11 residues. The CDR3 region is CASTRSSEQFF. CDR3 nucleotides: TGTGCCAGCACCCGATCAAGTGAGCAGTTCTTC.

This clonotype turned up a few times. The rearrangement joins TRBV28 to TRBJ2-7, with 8 bases identical to TRBD1. The junction had 8 bases not matched to a gene; V was cut back by 3 bases and J by 1 base. The CDR3 contains 16 residues. Germline lookup yields CDR1 MDHEN and CDR2 SYDVKM. The CDR3 nucleotides are TGTGCCAGCAGTTTGGGGGGACAGGACAAATCCTACGAGCAGTACTTC. Amino acid sequence: CASSLGGQDKSYEQYF.

This chain joins TRBV5-4 and TRBJ2-3; D unresolved. Deletions cut 5 bases from V and 0 bases from J, with 16 bases between. Germline assignment: CDR1 SGHNT and CDR2 YYREEE (reference sequence). The CDR3 totals 16 residues. The CDR3 is CASSLRTYPSTDTQYF. The DNA of the CDR3 is TGTGCCAGCAGTCTTAGGACCTACCCTAGCACAGATACGCAGTATTTT.

This clonotype came up many times. V usage is TRBV28 and J usage is TRBJ1-5, with D possibly being TRBD1 (5 bases). Germline V gene sequence: CDR1 MDHEN, CDR2 SYDVKM. The ends were cut back, 3 bases at V and 5 bases at J, with 14 bases in the middle. The CDR3 is 15 amino acids. CDR3: CASSLSLGGHQPQHF. In DNA form, the CDR3 reads TGTGCCAGCAGTTTGTCCCTCGGGGGACATCAGCCCCAGCATTTT.

This clonotype was detected many times. V usage is TRBV12-3 or TRBV12-4 and J usage is TRBJ2-7, with 13 positions matching TRBD2. The CDR3 is 14 residues long. The junction had 1 base not matched to a gene; V was cut back by 5 bases and J by 3 bases. The CDR3 nucleotides are TGTGCCAGCAGTAGGACTAGCGGGGGCTACGAGCAGTACTTC. Its translation: CASSRTSGGYEQYF.

This clonotype was picked up many times. The J gene is TRBJ2-5, the V gene TRBV12-3 or TRBV12-4; 8 nucleotides line up with TRBD1. The length of the CDR3 is 13 residues. With 7 bases clipped from V and 7 bases from J, the junction kept 8 bases outside the gene matches. DNA of the CDR3: TGTGCCAGCACCAACAGGGGGTTAGGGACCCAGTACTTC. It translates to CASTNRGLGTQYF.

This clonotype came up many times. V usage is TRBV5-1 and J usage is TRBJ1-1; D gene unclear. CDR3 length: 12 amino acids. Between the trimmed V and J ends, which lost 2 bases and 5 bases, there was a span of 7 bases. Germline values: CDR1 SGHRS, CDR2 YFSETQ. The CDR3 reads CASSFTGTEAFF. The CDR3 bases are TGCGCCAGCAGCTTTACCGGGACTGAAGCTTTCTTT.

This clonotype has more than one count but fewer than ten. The chain has TRBV5-1 and TRBJ2-1; no definite D call. Germline V gives CDR1 SGHRS, CDR2 YFSETQ. The ends were cut back, 2 bases at V and 5 bases at J, with 14 bases in the middle. The CDR3 runs 15 residues. The CDR3 here is CASSFRLSWNNEQFF. The CDR3 DNA sequence: TGCGCCAGCAGCTTCAGGCTGTCTTGGAACAATGAGCAGTTCTTC.

This clonotype turned up a few times. The CDR3 DNA follows: TGTGCCAGCAGCGTAGACCTCCACAGGGGGGGGGACAATGAGCAGTTCTTC. Translated: CASSVDLHRGGDNEQFF. The rearrangement joins TRBV9 to TRBJ2-1, with TRBD1 as a possible D gene (8 bases). The CDR3 has 17 amino acids. V was clipped by 0 bases and J by 5 bases, with 18 bases between them. Germline CDR1 reads SGDLS; CDR2 reads YYNGEE.

This clonotype was seen repeatedly, ten times or more. The chain carries TRBV3-1 and TRBJ2-3; 8 bases match TRBD1. Germline V gene data show CDR1 as LGHDT and CDR2 as YNNKEL (reference sequence). The CDR3 has 15 amino acids. The V segment lost 1 base and the J segment 4 bases; nucleotides outside the gene matches: 4. The CDR3 DNA reads TGTGCCAGCAGCCAAGTCAGGGGGCGACCAGATACGCAGTATTTT. Amino acids: CASSQVRGRPDTQYF.

At least ten counts were recorded for this clonotype. This chain connects TRBV12-3 or TRBV12-4 to TRBJ1-1, with TRBD1 as a possible D gene (5 bases). The CDR3 length is 13 residues. V was shortened by 3 bases and J by 4 bases, with 9 bases between the two germline ends. The CDR3 bases are TGTGCCAGCAGTTTTTGGGACCGCACTGAAGCTTTCTTT. It yields the protein CASSFWDRTEAFF.

This clonotype has only a few counts. This chain joins TRBV18 and TRBJ1-2; a possible D gene is TRBD1 (5 bases). The V gene's germline CDR1 is KGHSH and CDR2 LQKENI. The CDR3 length is 13 residues. V dropped 3 bases and J dropped 4 bases, with 9 bases sitting between them. CDR3 in DNA: TGTGCCAGCTCACCGGACACTTCCTATGGCTACACCTTC. It specifies CASSPDTSYGYTF.

This clonotype was recorded at least ten times. V gene TRBV5-1 combines with J gene TRBJ2-2; D uncertain. The CDR3 spans 13 residues. Germline assignment: CDR1 SGHRS and CDR2 YFSETQ. Trimming cost V 7 bases and J 0 bases, with 7 bases left between them. The CDR3: CASGFPNTGELFF. The DNA for the CDR3 is TGCGCCAGCGGATTCCCGAACACCGGGGAGCTGTTTTTT.

V usage is TRBV10-3 and J usage is TRBJ2-7, with 12 bases lining up with TRBD2. The V and J ends lost 8 bases and 0 bases, in that order; junction bases with no gene match: 8. The CDR3 runs 16 residues. Germline V gene data show CDR1 as ENHRY and CDR2 as SYGVKD. The CDR3 spells CAISRTSGAFSYEQYF. The DNA for the CDR3 is TGTGCCATCTCTAGGACTAGCGGGGCCTTCTCCTACGAGCAGTACTTC.

This clonotype has ten or more counts. The chain links TRBV9 to TRBJ2-5, with 9 bases matching TRBD1. The CDR3 totals 15 residues. Germline trimming cut 4 bases from V and 5 bases from J; bases unmatched to any gene: 9. Germline lookup yields CDR1 SGDLS and CDR2 YYNGEE. This CDR3 is CASSLLTGGVETQYF. CDR3 coding DNA: TGTGCCAGCAGCTTACTGACAGGGGGAGTGGAGACCCAGTACTTC.

About this clonotype itself: This could be a read error, since a much larger clone is one nucleotide away. V and J are TRBV20-1 and TRBJ2-1; 10 bases agree with TRBD2. Germline V gives CDR1 DFQATT, CDR2 SNEGSKA (reference sequence). The CDR3 totals 17 residues. The CDR3 nucleotides read TGCTGTGCTAGAGATCTCAAAGCGGGAGGGCCTGGGAATGAGCAGTTCTTC. As protein: CCARDLKAGGPGNEQFF.

This clonotype was counted at least ten times. V and J are TRBV7-9 and TRBJ2-7; TRBD2 is a possible D gene (5 bases). Germline V gives CDR1 SEHNR, CDR2 FQNEAQ (reference sequence). V shed 0 bases and J shed 0 bases, with 9 bases lying between them. The CDR3 spans 15 residues. In DNA, the CDR3 is TGTGCCAGCAGCTTAGCCGTGGGGAGCTCCTACGAGCAGTACTTC. It is translated as CASSLAVGSSYEQYF.

This chain's CDR3 is CASSFIETGGQETQYF. The DNA of the CDR3 is TGTGCCAGCAGCTTCATCGAGACAGGCGGCCAAGAGACCCAGTACTTC. V gene TRBV7-9 combines with J gene TRBJ2-5, with D possibly matching TRBD1 (6 bases). V was trimmed by 3 bases and J by 1 base, leaving 15 bases between them. The CDR3 runs 16 residues. Germline CDR1 is SEHNR and CDR2 is FQNEAQ (reference sequence).

This clonotype was counted many times. This chain joins TRBV28 and TRBJ2-1; the D is unclear. Germline values: CDR1 MDHEN, CDR2 SYDVKM. V was cut by 3 bases and J by 4 bases, with 10 bases left in between. This CDR3 is built from 14 residues. The CDR3 coding sequence is TGTGCCAGCAGTTTTGGGGATCGGTACAATGAGCAGTTCTTC. Translated, it gives CASSFGDRYNEQFF.

This clonotype was observed at least ten times. The rearrangement joins TRBV20-1 to TRBJ2-6; D is possibly TRBD2 (6 bases). CDR1 DFQATT and CDR2 SNEGSKA come from the germline V gene (reference sequence). V lost 6 bases and J 0 bases, leaving 18 bases between the germline ends. This CDR3 spans 17 amino acids. The CDR3 sequence: CSAQEGGFRSGANVLTF. Here the CDR3 DNA reads TGCAGTGCGCAGGAGGGTGGGTTTCGCTCTGGGGCCAACGTCCTGACTTTC.

The table lists this clonotype with many counts. The chain uses TRBV7-2 and TRBJ2-5; 11 bases align to TRBD2. Trimming removed 5 bases from V and 4 bases from J; junction bases left unmatched: 6. CDR1 and CDR2 (germline): SGHTA, FQGNSA. The CDR3 loop spans 15 amino acids. CDR3 nucleotides: TGTGCCAGCAGCATGTTGACTAGCGGGGTAGAGACCCAGTACTTC. Residues: CASSMLTSGVETQYF.

As concerns this clonotype: A much bigger clone sits one base away, suggesting this may be a read error. This chain links TRBV3-1 with TRBJ1-3; a possible D gene is TRBD1 (5 bases). Trimming cost V 3 bases and J 0 bases, with 12 bases left between them. The CDR3 spans 16 residues. Germline lookup yields CDR1 LGHDT and CDR2 YNNKEL (reference sequence). This CDR3 reads CASSHGGLRSGNTIYF. CDR3 bases: TGTGCCAGCAGCCACGGGGGATTACGCTCTGGAAACACCATATATTTT.

The table lists this clonotype with a few counts. The chain carries TRBV3-1 and TRBJ2-5; TRBD2 matches at 11 bases. The CDR3 contains 16 residues. J gave up 5 bases and V 3 bases, and 8 bases lay outside the gene matches. CDR1 and CDR2 (germline): LGHDT, YNNKEL (reference sequence). Written as DNA, the CDR3 is TGTGCCAGCAGCCAGGATACTAGCGGGAGTTCGGAGACCCAGTACTTC. Translated, it gives CASSQDTSGSSETQYF.

The chain joins TRBV5-4 to TRBJ2-3, with D perhaps TRBD2 (6 bases). V was pared by 3 bases and J by 3 bases, with 14 bases between. This CDR3 contains 15 residues. Germline V gene lookup returns CDR1 SGHNT and CDR2 YYREEE (reference sequence). The CDR3, as DNA: TGTGCCAGCAGCTGGATGGGACTTCCTACAGATACGCAGTATTTT. Protein product: CASSWMGLPTDTQYF.

This clonotype was recorded many times. The chain uses TRBV7-2 and TRBJ2-7; D is undetermined. This CDR3 contains 12 residues. The ends were cut back, 5 bases at V and 3 bases at J, with 8 bases in the middle. The germline V gene has CDR1 SGHTA and CDR2 FQGNSA. CDR3 loop: CASSPQFYEQYF. The CDR3 DNA sequence: TGTGCCAGCAGCCCCCAGTTCTACGAGCAGTACTTC.

This clonotype was counted at least ten times. For the CDR3, the DNA is TGTGCTAGTGGTCTGACAGGGAACACCGGGGAGCTGTTTTTT. Its translation: CASGLTGNTGELFF. V and J are TRBV12-5 and TRBJ2-2; a weak D match, TRBD1 (6 bases). Germline V gene sequence: CDR1 LGHNT, CDR2 FRNRAP. V lost 5 bases, J lost 1 base, and 8 bases lay in between. The CDR3 contains 14 residues.

The sample holds many counts of this clonotype. This chain connects TRBV18 to TRBJ2-5, with TRBD1 matching over 10 bases. Trimming cost V 3 bases and J 4 bases; bases outside gene matches: 5. This CDR3 region has 15 residues. Germline loops: CDR1 KGHSH, CDR2 LQKENI. Here the CDR3 reads CASSPRQGAGETQYF. CDR3 DNA sequence: TGTGCCAGCTCACCTAGACAGGGGGCTGGAGAGACCCAGTACTTC.

This clonotype was recorded at least ten times. The chain couples TRBV12-3 or TRBV12-4 to TRBJ1-2; TRBD1 agrees at 7 bases. V shed 6 bases, J shed 2 bases, and the junction held 9 bases outside the gene matches. The CDR3 runs to 15 residues. The CDR3 reads CASSLDRRINYGYTF. The CDR3 bases are TGTGCCAGCAGCTTGGACAGGCGCATCAACTATGGCTACACCTTC.

This clonotype was counted between two and nine times. The rearrangement uses TRBV27 and TRBJ2-2; TRBD2 aligns across 14 bases. Germline-derived CDR1 and CDR2 are MNHEY and SMNVEV (reference sequence). This CDR3 has 17 amino acids. V lost 2 bases, J lost 10 bases, and 9 bases stayed unmatched. This chain's CDR3 is CASSLPRGLAGEEELFF. CDR3 in DNA: TGTGCCAGCAGTTTACCGCGGGGACTAGCGGGAGAGGAGGAGCTGTTTTTT.